The rows below give T cell receptor beta chains drawn from one sample of a study of T cell responses to AZD1222 COVID-19 vaccine. Using immunoSEQ multiplex PCR, the repertoire was profiled, and TCRdb retains in-frame clones only, with some absent. Among about 88,000 clones listed, just over 90% were seen once. The sequences come from peripheral blood, collected on day 0 of AZD1222 vaccination. These receptors all come from an adult in good health. The CDR3 runs from the conserved cysteine through the conserved F or W. D genes are given only for firm matches. Clone size is stated in some rows and not others, as once, few, many or a class when expanded.

j_gene,v_gene,abundance,d_gene,CDR3aa,CDR3nt
TRBJ1-6,TRBV30,.,TRBD1,CAWSGTGPLSYNSPLHF,TGTGCCTGGAGTGGGACAGGACCCCTCTCCTATAATTCACCCCTCCACTTT
TRBJ2-3,TRBV21-1,.,.,CASSKALSPTGEIDTQYF,TGTGCCAGCAGCAAAGCGCTCTCGCCGACAGGGGAAATAGATACGCAGTATTTT
TRBJ2-1,TRBV5-6,.,.,CASRITGRANEQFF,TGTGCCAGCAGGATCACCGGCAGGGCCAATGAGCAGTTCTTC
TRBJ1-2,TRBV5-1,.,TRBD1,CASNQTPTGTTYGYTF,TGCGCCAGCAATCAGACCCCGACAGGGACTACCTATGGCTACACCTTC
TRBJ2-2,TRBV7-6,.,TRBD2,CASSVGLANTGELFF,TGTGCCAGCAGCGTTGGACTAGCAAACACCGGGGAGCTGTTTTTT
TRBJ2-5,TRBV27,.,TRBD2,CASSLLAGGVKETQYF,TGTGCCAGCAGTTTATTGGCGGGAGGCGTGAAAGAGACCCAGTACTTC
TRBJ1-1,TRBV28,once,.,CASSPPDGGNTEAFF,TGTGCCAGCAGTCCGCCGGACGGGGGGAACACTGAAGCTTTCTTT
TRBJ1-4,TRBV28,.,.,CASSLQTATNEKLFF,TGTGCCAGCAGTCTACAGACAGCAACTAATGAAAAACTGTTTTTT
TRBJ2-7,TRBV6-2/TRBV6-3,.,TRBD1,CASSYLDRAYEQYF,TGTGCCAGCAGTTACCTGGACAGGGCCTACGAGCAGTACTTC
TRBJ2-1,TRBV5-1,.,.,CASSLAGVGYNEQFF,TGCGCCAGCAGCTTGGCAGGGGTCGGCTACAATGAGCAGTTCTTC
TRBJ2-7,TRBV5-1,.,TRBD1,CASSPQPGGGYEQYF,TGCGCCAGCAGCCCCCAGCCAGGGGGCGGCTACGAGCAGTACTTC
TRBJ2-1,TRBV28,.,TRBD2,CASRLPGLAGVEQFF,TGTGCCAGCAGATTACCGGGACTAGCGGGAGTTGAGCAGTTCTTC
TRBJ1-4,TRBV4-3,once,.,CASSPVNEKLFF,TGCGCCAGCAGCCCCGTTAATGAAAAACTGTTTTTT
TRBJ2-5,TRBV7-2,once,TRBD1,CASSLGQGYETQYF,TGTGCCAGCAGCTTGGGACAGGGTTATGAGACCCAGTACTTC
TRBJ2-5,TRBV19,.,.,CASKRQAVGGQETQYF,TGTGCCAGTAAGAGACAGGCTGTAGGGGGCCAAGAGACCCAGTACTTC
TRBJ1-2,TRBV5-4,.,TRBD1,CASSLEGNRGLIYGYTF,TGTGCCAGCAGCTTGGAGGGAAACAGGGGGCTTATCTATGGCTACACCTTC
TRBJ1-6,TRBV3-1/TRBV3-2,.,.,CASSQEETYNSPLHF,TGTGCCAGCAGCCAAGAGGAAACCTATAATTCACCCCTCCACTTT
TRBJ2-3,TRBV28,.,TRBD2,CASSFSLAGDTSTDTQYF,TGTGCCAGCAGTTTTTCTCTAGCGGGCGATACTAGCACAGATACGCAGTATTTT
TRBJ1-6,TRBV7-7,.,TRBD1,CASSFPQGANSPLHF,TGTGCTAGCAGTTTCCCACAGGGGGCAAATTCACCCCTCCACTTT
TRBJ1-1,TRBV14,.,.,CASSLFGTGSTEAFF,TGTGCCAGCAGCCTCTTTGGGACCGGGAGCACTGAAGCTTTCTTT
TRBJ2-7,TRBV18,.,.,CASSPMGAEGEQYF,TGTGCCAGCTCACCGATGGGGGCGGAGGGCGAGCAGTACTTC
TRBJ2-1,TRBV7-3,.,.,CASPNEKQFF,TGTGCCAGCCCCAATGAAAAGCAGTTCTTC
TRBJ2-7,TRBV27,.,.,CASSPQGSEQYF,TGTGCCAGCAGTCCCCAGGGAAGTGAGCAGTACTTC
TRBJ2-1,TRBV6-4,.,.,CASSPTGDYNEQFF,TGTGCCAGCAGTCCCACTGGGGACTACAATGAGCAGTTCTTC
TRBJ2-2,TRBV18,.,.,CASSPQGPNTGELFF,TGTGCCAGCTCACCACAGGGTCCGAACACCGGGGAGCTGTTTTTT
TRBJ2-2,TRBV18,.,.,CASSPSDLGGELFF,TGTGCCAGCTCACCTTCTGATTTGGGCGGGGAGCTGTTTTTT
TRBJ2-1,TRBV6-9,.,.,CASIPSSYNEQFF,TGTGCCAGCATACCCAGCTCCTACAATGAGCAGTTCTTC
TRBJ1-6,TRBV12-3/TRBV12-4,.,TRBD1,CASSFGDRVYLHF,TGTGCCAGCAGTTTTGGGGACAGGGTTTACCTCCACTTT
TRBJ1-4,TRBV5-4,.,TRBD1,CASSSGQGLEKLFF,TGTGCCAGCAGCTCCGGACAGGGACTTGAAAAACTGTTTTTT
TRBJ2-7,TRBV2,few,TRBD2,CASSEGAGVFF,TGTGCCAGCAGTGAAGGCGCGGGAGTTTTCTTC
TRBJ2-7,TRBV24-1,.,.,CATSDFRGEQYF,TGTGCCACCAGTGACTTCAGGGGCGAGCAGTACTTC
TRBJ2-2,TRBV19,.,.,CASSIPPGATNTGELFF,TGTGCCAGTAGTATACCCCCAGGGGCCACGAACACCGGGGAGCTGTTTTTT
TRBJ2-1,TRBV7-9,.,.,CATSGGAYNEQFF,TGTGCCACCAGTGGGGGAGCCTACAATGAGCAGTTCTTC
TRBJ2-7,TRBV6-1,.,.,CASSEGWEQYF,TGTGCCAGCAGTGAGGGGTGGGAGCAGTACTTC
TRBJ2-7,TRBV6-5,.,.,CASSYSPGVHEQYF,TGTGCCAGCAGTTACTCACCGGGAGTCCACGAGCAGTACTTC
TRBJ2-1,TRBV6-2/TRBV6-3,.,TRBD2,CASSYPGLAGGPINEQFF,TGTGCCAGCAGTTACCCGGGTCTAGCGGGAGGTCCCATCAATGAGCAGTTCTTC
TRBJ1-1,TRBV28,.,.,CASRGPGTNMNTEAFF,TGTGCCAGCAGGGGTCCGGGGACGAACATGAACACTGAAGCTTTCTTT
TRBJ1-1,TRBV6-5,.,TRBD1,CASTLGGQGKAFF,TGTGCCAGCACTCTAGGCGGACAGGGTAAAGCTTTCTTT
TRBJ1-2,TRBV28,.,TRBD1,CASNTLDRADYGYTF,TGTGCCAGCAATACTTTAGACAGGGCGGATTATGGCTACACCTTC
TRBJ1-1,TRBV5-6,once,.,CASSLAGGRSEAFF,TGTGCCAGCAGCTTGGCCGGGGGAAGGAGCGAAGCTTTCTTT
TRBJ2-1,TRBV6-2/TRBV6-3,.,TRBD2,CASSPRWGLATYNEQFF,TGTGCCAGCAGTCCGCGATGGGGACTAGCGACCTACAATGAGCAGTTCTTC
TRBJ2-1,TRBV14,.,.,CASKLGPYNEQFF,TGTGCCAGCAAACTCGGCCCATACAATGAGCAGTTCTTC
TRBJ1-3,TRBV20-1,few,.,CSAARNTIYF,TGCAGTGCCGCCAGAAACACCATATATTTT
TRBJ2-7,TRBV7-8,.,.,CASSSPLYEQYF,TGTGCCAGCAGCTCGCCTCTGTACGAGCAGTACTTC
TRBJ1-1,TRBV27,.,.,CASNQEGGAEAFF,TGTGCCAGCAATCAGGAGGGAGGCGCTGAAGCTTTCTTT
TRBJ2-5,TRBV6-6,.,TRBD1,CASRIQGRQETQYF,TGTGCCAGCAGAATACAGGGGAGACAAGAGACCCAGTACTTC
TRBJ2-7,TRBV3-1/TRBV3-2,.,.,CASSQTYSPHSYEQYF,TGTGCCAGCAGCCAGACCTATTCACCACATTCCTACGAGCAGTACTTC